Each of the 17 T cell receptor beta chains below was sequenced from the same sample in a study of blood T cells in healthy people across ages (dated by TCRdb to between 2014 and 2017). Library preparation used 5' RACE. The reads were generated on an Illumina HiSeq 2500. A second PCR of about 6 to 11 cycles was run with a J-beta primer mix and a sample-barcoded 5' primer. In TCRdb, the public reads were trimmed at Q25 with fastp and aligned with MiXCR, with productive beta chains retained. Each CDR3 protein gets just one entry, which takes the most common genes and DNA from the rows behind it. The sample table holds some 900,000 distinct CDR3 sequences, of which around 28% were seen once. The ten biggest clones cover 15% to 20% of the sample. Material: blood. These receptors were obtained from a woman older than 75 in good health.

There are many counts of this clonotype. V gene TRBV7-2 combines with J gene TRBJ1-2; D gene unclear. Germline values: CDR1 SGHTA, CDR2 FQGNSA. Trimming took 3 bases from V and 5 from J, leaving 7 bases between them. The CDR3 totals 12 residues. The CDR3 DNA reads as TGTGCCAGCAGCTTTCATTTGTATGGCTACACCTTC. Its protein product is CASSFHLYGYTF.

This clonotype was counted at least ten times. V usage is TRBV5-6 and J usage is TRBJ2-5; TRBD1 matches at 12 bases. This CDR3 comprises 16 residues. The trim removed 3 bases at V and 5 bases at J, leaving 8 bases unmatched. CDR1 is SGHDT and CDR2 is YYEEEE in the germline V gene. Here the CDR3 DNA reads TGTGCCAGCAGCTGGCGGGACAGGGGGCGCATGGAGACCCAGTACTTC. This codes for CASSWRDRGRMETQYF.

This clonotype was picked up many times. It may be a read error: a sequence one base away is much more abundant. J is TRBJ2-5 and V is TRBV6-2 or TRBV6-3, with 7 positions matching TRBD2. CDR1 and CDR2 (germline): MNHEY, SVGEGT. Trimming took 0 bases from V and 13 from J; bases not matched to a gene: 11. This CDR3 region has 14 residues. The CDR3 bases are TGTGCCAGCAGTTACTCTCAGACGGGCAAGCGGGGGTACTTC. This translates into CASSYSQTGKRGYF.

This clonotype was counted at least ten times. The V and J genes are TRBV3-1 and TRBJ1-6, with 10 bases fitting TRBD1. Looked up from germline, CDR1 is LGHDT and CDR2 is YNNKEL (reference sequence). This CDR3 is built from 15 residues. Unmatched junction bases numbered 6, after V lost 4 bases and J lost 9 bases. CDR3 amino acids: CASSPAGTGASPLHF. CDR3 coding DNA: TGTGCCAGCAGCCCCGCCGGGACAGGGGCTTCACCCCTCCACTTT.

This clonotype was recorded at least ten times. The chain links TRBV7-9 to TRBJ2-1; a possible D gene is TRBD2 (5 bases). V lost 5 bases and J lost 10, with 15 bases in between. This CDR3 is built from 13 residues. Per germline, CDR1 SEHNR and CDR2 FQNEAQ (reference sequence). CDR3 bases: TGTGCCAGCAGCACTGACTACCCCGGGGAGCAGTTCTTC. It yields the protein CASSTDYPGEQFF. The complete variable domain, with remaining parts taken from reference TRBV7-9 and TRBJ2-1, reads DTGVSQNPRHKITKRGQNVTFRCDPISEHNRLYWYRQTLGQGPEFLTYFQNEAQLEKSRLLSDRFSAERPKGSFSTLEIQRTEQGDSAMYLCASSTDYPGEQFFGPGTRLTVL.

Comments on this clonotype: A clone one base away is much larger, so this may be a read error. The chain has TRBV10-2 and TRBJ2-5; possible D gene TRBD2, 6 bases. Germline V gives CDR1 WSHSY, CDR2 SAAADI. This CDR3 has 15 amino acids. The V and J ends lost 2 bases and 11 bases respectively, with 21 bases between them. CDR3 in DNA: TGCGCCAGCAGTGAGGAAGGGGACTTCTACAATGAGCAGTACTTC. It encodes CASSEEGDFYNEQYF.

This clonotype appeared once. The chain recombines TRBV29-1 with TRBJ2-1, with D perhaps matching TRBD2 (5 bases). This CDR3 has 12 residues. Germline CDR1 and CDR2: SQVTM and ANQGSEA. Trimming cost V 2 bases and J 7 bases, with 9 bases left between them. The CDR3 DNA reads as TGCAGCGTTGAAACTAGAGGTAATGAGCAGTTCTTC. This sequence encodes CSVETRGNEQFF.

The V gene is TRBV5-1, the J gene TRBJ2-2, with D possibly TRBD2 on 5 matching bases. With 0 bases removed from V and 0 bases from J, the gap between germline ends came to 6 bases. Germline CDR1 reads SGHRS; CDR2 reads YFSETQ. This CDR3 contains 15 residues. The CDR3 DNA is TGCGCCAGCAGCTTGGAGCGGCCGAACACCGGGGAGCTGTTTTTT. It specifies CASSLERPNTGELFF.

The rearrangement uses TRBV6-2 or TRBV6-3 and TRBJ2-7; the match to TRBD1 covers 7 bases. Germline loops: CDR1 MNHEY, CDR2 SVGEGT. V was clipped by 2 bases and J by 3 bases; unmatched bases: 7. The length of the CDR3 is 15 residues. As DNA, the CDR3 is TGTGCCAGCAGTTACCCGAGGACAGGCGGCTACGAGCAGTACTTC. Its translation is CASSYPRTGGYEQYF.

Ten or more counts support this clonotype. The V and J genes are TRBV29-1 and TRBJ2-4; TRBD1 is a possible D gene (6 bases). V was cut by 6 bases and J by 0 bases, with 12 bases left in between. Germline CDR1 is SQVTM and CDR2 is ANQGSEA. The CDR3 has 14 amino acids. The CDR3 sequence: CSVQGSGAKNIQYF. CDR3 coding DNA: TGCAGCGTGCAGGGGAGTGGAGCCAAAAACATTCAGTACTTC. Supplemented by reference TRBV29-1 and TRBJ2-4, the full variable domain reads SAVISQKPSRDICQRGTSLTIQCQVDSQVTMMFWYRQQPGQSLTLIATANQGSEATYESGFVIDKFPISRPNLTFSTLTVSNMSPEDSSIYLCSVQGSGAKNIQYFGAGTRLSVL.

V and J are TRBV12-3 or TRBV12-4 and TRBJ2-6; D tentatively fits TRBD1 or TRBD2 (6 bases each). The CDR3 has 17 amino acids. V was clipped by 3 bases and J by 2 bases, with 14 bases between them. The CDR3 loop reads CASSLWGAAAGANVLTF. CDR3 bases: TGTGCCAGCAGTTTGTGGGGGGCTGCGGCTGGGGCCAACGTCCTGACTTTC.

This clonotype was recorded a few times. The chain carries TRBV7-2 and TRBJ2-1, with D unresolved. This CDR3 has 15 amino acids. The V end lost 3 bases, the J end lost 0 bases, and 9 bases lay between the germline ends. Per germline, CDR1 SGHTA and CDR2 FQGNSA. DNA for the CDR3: TGTGCCAGCAGCTTCATGGGTCACTCCTACAATGAGCAGTTCTTC. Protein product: CASSFMGHSYNEQFF.

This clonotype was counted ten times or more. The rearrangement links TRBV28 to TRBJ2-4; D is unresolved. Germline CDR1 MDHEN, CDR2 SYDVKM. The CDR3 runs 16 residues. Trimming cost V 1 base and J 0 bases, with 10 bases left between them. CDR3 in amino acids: CASSLSSASAKNIQYF. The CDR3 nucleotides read TGTGCCAGCAGTTTATCTTCAGCCTCAGCCAAAAACATTCAGTACTTC. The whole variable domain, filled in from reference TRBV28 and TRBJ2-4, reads DVKVTQSSRYLVKRTGEKVFLECVQDMDHENMFWYRQDPGLGLRLIYFSYDVKMKEKGDIPEGYSVSREKKERFSLILESASTNQTSMYLCASSLSSASAKNIQYFGAGTRLSVL.

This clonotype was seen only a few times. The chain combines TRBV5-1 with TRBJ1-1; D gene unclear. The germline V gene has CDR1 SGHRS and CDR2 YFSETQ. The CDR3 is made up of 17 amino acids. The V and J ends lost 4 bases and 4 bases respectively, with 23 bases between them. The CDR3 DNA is TGCGCCAGCAGCGCCCACCGTGTGGGTCCCGAAGGCACTGAAGCTTTCTTT. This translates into CASSAHRVGPEGTEAFF.

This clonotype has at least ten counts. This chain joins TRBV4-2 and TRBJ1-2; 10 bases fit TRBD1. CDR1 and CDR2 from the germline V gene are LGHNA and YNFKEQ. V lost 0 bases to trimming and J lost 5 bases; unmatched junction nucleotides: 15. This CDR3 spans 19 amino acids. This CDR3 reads CASSQDIGGQGSRGYGYTF. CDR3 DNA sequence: TGTGCCAGCAGCCAAGATATAGGGGGACAGGGGTCCCGAGGGTATGGCTACACCTTC.

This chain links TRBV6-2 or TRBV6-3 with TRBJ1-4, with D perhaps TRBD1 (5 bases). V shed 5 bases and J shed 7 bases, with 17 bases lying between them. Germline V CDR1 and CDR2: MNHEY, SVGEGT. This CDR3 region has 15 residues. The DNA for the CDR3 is TGTGCCAGCAGTCCGCCCGGGACGAGGGGTGAAAAACTGTTTTTT. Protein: CASSPPGTRGEKLFF.

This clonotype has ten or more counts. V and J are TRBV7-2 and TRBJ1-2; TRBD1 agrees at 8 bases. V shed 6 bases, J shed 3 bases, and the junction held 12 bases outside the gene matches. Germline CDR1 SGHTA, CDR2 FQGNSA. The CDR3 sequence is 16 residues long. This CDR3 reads CASSQRQGASYYGYTF. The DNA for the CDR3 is TGTGCCAGCAGTCAGAGGCAGGGGGCCTCCTACTATGGCTACACCTTC.